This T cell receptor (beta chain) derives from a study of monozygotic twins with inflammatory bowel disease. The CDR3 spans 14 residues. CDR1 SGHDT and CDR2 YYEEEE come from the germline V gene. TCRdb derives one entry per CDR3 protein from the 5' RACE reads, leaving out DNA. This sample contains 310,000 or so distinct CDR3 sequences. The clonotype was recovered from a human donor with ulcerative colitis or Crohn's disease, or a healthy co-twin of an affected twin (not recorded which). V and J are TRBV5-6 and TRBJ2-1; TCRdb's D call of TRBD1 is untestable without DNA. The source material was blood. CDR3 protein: CASSLYRVFNEQFF.